The clone carrying this T cell receptor (beta chain) came up once. The antigen remains unidentified. PCR used 60 Vbeta primers and 13 Jbeta primers. The method was immunoSEQ multiplex PCR; TCRdb's version includes in-frame clones alone and lacks a portion of them. The sample shows 85,000 to 100,000 clones, approximately 70% of them seen only once. This sample was included in a study of cytomegalovirus exposure and HLA in healthy donors. Regarding the study as a whole: Follow-up analysis seemed to connect common viral pathogens with several of the most significant clusters identified. There was a cluster of highly shared sequence variants that was likely a sequencing artifact. The availability of immune exposure information extended only to CMV serostatus. The authors later found HLA-associated TCR beta chains more clonally expanded than equally common others.

Per the germline V gene, CDR1 is SGHVS and CDR2 is FNYEAQ. With 3 bases removed from V and 3 bases from J, the gap between germline ends came to 3 bases. This CDR3 is 12 amino acids long. The specimen was PBMCs. The rearrangement links TRBV7-6 to TRBJ2-1, with D uncertain. The source of this sequence is a middle-aged man in good health and CMV-seronegative. CDR3 amino acids: CASSFRYNEQFF. The DNA for the CDR3 is TGTGCCAGCAGCTTCCGCTACAATGAGCAGTTCTTC.